This T cell receptor (beta chain) was sequenced for a study of cytomegalovirus exposure and HLA in healthy donors. As for the study in general: Inside one of the first data releases sat 80 million to 95 million unique TCRs taken from HLA-typed donors.

In the PCR, 60 Vbeta and 13 Jbeta primers were used. The protocol was immunoSEQ multiplex PCR, while the TCRdb copy is restricted to in-frame clones and leaves out a portion. Of 100,000 to 150,000 clones in the sample, over 70% were seen once. Whole-study results and caveats: For TCR beta chains, V- and J-gene trimming was later linked to a missense DCLRE1C variant. A prior analysis recorded that most TCR beta V segments were productive about 87% or about 30% of the time.

This CDR3 region has 15 residues. The V segment lost 4 bases and the J segment 5 bases; nucleotides outside the gene matches: 7. Germline assignment: CDR1 SGHRS and CDR2 YFSETQ. This clone appeared a single time. As yet, its antigen is unknown. This TCR came from a woman aged 45-60 years in good health and CMV-seronegative. The chain employs TRBV5-1 and TRBJ2-1; TRBD2 matches at 9 bases. The sample taken for sequencing was PBMCs. CDR3: CASSVTSGPDNEQFF. The CDR3 DNA is TGCGCCAGCAGCGTGACTAGCGGACCAGACAATGAGCAGTTCTTC.